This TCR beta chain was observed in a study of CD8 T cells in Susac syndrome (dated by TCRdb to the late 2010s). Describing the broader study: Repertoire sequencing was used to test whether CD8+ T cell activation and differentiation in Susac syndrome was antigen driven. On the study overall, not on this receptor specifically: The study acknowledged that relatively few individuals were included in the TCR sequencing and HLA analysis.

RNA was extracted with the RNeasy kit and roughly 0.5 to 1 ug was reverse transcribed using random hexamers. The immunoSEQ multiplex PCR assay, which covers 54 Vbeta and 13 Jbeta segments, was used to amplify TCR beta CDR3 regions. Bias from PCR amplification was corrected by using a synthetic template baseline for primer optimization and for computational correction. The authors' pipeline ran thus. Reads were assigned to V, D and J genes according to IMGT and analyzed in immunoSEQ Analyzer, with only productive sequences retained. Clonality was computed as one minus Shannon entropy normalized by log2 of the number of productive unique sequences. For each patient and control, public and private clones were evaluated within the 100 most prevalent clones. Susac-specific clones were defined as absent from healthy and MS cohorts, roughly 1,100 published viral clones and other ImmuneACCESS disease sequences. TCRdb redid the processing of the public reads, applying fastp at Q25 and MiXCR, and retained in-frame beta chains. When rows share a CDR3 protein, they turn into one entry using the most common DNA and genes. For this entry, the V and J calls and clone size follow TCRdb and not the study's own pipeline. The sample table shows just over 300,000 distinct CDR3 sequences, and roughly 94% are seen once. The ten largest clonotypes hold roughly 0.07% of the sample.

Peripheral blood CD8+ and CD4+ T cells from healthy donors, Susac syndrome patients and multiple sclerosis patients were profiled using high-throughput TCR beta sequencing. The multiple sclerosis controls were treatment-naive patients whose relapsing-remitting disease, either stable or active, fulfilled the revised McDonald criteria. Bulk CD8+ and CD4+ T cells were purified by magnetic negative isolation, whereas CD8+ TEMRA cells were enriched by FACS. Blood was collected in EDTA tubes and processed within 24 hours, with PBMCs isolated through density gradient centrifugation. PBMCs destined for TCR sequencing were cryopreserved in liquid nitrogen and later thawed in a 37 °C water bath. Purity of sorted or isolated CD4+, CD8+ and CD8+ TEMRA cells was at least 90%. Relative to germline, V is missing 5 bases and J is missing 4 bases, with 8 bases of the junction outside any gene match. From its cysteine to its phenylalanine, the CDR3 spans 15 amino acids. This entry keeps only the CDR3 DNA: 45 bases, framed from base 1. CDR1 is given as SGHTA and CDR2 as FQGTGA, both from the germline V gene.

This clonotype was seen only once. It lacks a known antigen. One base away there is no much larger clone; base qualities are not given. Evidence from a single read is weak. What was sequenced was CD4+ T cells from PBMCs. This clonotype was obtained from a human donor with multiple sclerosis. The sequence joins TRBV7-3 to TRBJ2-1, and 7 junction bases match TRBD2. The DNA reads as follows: TGTGCCAGCAGCCCGCCGGGAGGCCCGTACAATGAGCAGTTCTTC. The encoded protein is CASSPPGGPYNEQFF.